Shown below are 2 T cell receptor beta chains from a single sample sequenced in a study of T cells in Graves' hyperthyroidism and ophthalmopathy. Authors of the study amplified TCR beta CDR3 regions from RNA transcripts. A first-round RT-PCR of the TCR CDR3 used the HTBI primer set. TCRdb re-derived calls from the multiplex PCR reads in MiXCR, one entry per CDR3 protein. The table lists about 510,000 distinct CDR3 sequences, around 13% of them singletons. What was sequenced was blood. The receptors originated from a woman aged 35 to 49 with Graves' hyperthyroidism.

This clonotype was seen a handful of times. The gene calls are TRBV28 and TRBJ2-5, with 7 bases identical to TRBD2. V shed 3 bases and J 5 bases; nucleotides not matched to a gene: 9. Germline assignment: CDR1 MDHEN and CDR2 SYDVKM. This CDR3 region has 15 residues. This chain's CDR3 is CASSLGGRAGETQYF. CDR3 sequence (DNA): TGTGCCAGCAGTTTGGGGGGGAGGGCCGGGGAGACCCAGTACTTC. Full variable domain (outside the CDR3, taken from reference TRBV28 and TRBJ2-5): DVKVTQSSRYLVKRTGEKVFLECVQDMDHENMFWYRQDPGLGLRLIYFSYDVKMKEKGDIPEGYSVSREKKERFSLILESASTNQTSMYLCASSLGGRAGETQYFGPGTRLLVL.

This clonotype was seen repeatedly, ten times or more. The CDR3 nucleotides read TGTGCCTGGAGTCAAGGACAGGGAGGTCAGCCCCAGCATTTT. Its translation: CAWSQGQGGQPQHF. This sequence joins TRBV30 and TRBJ1-5; 8 bases fit TRBD1. The CDR3 spans 14 residues. CDR1 is GTSNPN, CDR2 SVGIG, per germline (reference sequence). V lost 2 bases and J lost 6; bases outside the gene matches: 6.